This T cell receptor (beta chain) was identified in a study of T cell repertoires in cytomegalovirus infection (dated by TCRdb to about 2019). Regarding the research as a whole: Because public TCR beta signatures pointed to carriage of CMV infection together with the matching HLA type, the HLA type of each donor mattered for the analysis.

CDR1 and CDR2, looked up from the germline V gene, are MGHDK and SYGVNS. The CDR3 holds 16 amino acids from the cysteine to the phenylalanine. Just CDR3 DNA is preserved here, 48 bases in frame from base 1. V is trimmed back by 4 bases and J by 0 bases, and the junction contains 5 bases that no gene match accounts for. Study-wide findings and limitations: The ex vivo response was dominated by HLA-C-restricted CMV-specific TCR beta clonotypes, which also provided the single most frequent clonotype in two of eight donors. Carriers of CMV infection plus the relevant HLA type were discriminated by the cumulative frequency of public TCR beta family members in the study cohort and in an independent approximately 360-donor cohort.

Comment on this clonotype: The specificity of this receptor is unknown. Base quality data are lacking; no much larger clone is found one base away.

TCRdb lists the instrument as Illumina HiSeq 1500. TCRdb ran its own pipeline on the public reads, namely fastp trimming at Q25 and MiXCR clone calling, and kept in-frame beta chains. Each entry merges the rows of one CDR3 protein and shows their most common DNA and genes. For this sample the table gives 290,000 or so distinct CDR3 sequences, of which about 25% were detected only once. Approximately 15% of the sample lies in the top ten. Source material: PBMCs. The sequence links TRBV25-1 to TRBJ2-3; a stretch of 9 junction bases matches TRBD2. The sequence was obtained from a human donor in good health (CMV status not recorded). Some clones in this sample may be carry-over from other donors' samples. The nucleotides read TGTGCCAGCAGTGCAGGACTAGCGTTTAGCACAGATACGCAGTATTTT. It is translated as CASSAGLAFSTDTQYF.